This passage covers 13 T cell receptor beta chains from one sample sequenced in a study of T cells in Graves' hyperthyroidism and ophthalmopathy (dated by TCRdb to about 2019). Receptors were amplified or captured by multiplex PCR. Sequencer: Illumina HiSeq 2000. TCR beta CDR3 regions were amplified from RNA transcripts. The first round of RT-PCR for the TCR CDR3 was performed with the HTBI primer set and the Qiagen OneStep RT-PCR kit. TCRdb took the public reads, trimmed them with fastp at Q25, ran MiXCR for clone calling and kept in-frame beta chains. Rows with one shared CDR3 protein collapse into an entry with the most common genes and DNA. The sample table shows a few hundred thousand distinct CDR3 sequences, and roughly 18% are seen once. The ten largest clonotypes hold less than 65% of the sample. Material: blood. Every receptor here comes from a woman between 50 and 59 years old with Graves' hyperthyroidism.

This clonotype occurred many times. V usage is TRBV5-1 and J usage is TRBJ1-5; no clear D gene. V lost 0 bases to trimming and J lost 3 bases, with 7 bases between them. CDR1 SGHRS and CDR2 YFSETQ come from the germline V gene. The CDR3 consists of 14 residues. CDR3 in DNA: TGCGCCAGCAGCTTGGGACCGAACAATCAGCCCCAGCATTTT. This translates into CASSLGPNNQPQHF.

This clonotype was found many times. The CDR3 nucleotides read TGTGCCAGCAGCTCCCCGGACAGGACCTACGAGCAGTACTTC. It codes for CASSSPDRTYEQYF. This chain connects TRBV6-1 to TRBJ2-7; 7 bases agree with TRBD1. The germline gives CDR1 MNHNS, CDR2 SASEGT. The CDR3 has 14 amino acids. Losses at the gene ends were 6 bases for V and 2 bases for J; bases not matched to a gene: 7.

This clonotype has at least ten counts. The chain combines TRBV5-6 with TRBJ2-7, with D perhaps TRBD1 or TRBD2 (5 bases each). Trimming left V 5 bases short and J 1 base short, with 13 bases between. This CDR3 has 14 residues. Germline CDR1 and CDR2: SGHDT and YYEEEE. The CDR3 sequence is CASSYGTGSYEQYF. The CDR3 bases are TGTGCCAGCAGTTACGGGACGGGATCCTACGAGCAGTACTTC.

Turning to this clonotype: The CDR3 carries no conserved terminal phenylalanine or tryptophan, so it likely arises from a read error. CDR3 loop: CASSFQGRGNTIYL. CDR3 coding DNA: TGTGCCAGCAGCTTTCAGGGCCGCGGAAACACCATATATCTT. V and J are TRBV7-9 and TRBJ1-3; maybe TRBD1 (5 bases). The CDR3 is 14 residues long. Germline V gene data show CDR1 as SEHNR and CDR2 as FQNEAQ (reference sequence). V lost 3 bases to trimming and J lost 4 bases, with 10 bases between them.

CDR3 residues: CASSAPGTGNYGYTF. The CDR3 bases are TGTGCCAGCAGCGCGCCCGGGACAGGGAACTATGGCTACACCTTC. This rearrangement joins TRBV9 to TRBJ1-2; 9 bases are a match to TRBD1. Trimming at V came to 3 bases and at J to 2 bases, leaving 5 bases not matched to a gene. Germline V lookup: CDR1 SGDLS, CDR2 YYNGEE. CDR3 length equals 15 residues.

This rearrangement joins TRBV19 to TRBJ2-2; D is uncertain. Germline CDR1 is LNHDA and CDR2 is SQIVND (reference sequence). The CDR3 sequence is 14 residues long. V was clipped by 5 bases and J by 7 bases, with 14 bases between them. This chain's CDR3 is CASSPAPLGGELFF. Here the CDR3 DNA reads TGTGCCAGTAGTCCTGCTCCTCTCGGCGGGGAGCTGTTTTTT.

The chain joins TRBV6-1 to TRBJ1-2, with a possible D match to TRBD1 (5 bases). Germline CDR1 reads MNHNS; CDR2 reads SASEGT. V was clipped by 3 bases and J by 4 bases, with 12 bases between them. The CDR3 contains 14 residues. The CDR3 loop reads CASSDIGQGYGYTF. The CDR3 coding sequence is TGTGCCAGCAGTGATATAGGCCAGGGCTATGGCTACACCTTC.

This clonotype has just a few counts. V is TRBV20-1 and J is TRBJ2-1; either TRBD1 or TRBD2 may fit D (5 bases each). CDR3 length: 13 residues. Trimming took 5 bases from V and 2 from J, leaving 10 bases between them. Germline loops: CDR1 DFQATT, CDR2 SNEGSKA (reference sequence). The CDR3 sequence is CSADLGPYNEQFF. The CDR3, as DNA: TGCAGTGCTGACTTGGGACCCTACAATGAGCAGTTCTTC.

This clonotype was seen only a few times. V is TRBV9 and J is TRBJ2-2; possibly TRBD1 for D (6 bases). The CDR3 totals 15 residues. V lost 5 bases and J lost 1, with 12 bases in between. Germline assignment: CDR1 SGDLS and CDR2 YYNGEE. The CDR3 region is CASSPGHLNTGELFF. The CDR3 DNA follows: TGTGCCAGCAGTCCGGGACATCTGAACACCGGGGAGCTGTTTTTT.

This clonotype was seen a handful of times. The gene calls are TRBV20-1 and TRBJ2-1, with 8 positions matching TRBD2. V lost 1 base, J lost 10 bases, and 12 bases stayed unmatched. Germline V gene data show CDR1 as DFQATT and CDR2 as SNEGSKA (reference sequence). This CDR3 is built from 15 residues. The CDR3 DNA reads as TGCAGTGCTAGAGTCGGGCTAGCGGGCTTCAGGGAGCAGTTCTTC. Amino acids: CSARVGLAGFREQFF.

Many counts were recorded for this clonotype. For the CDR3, the DNA is TGTGCTAGTGGTTTGTTGGGCCAAAGCAATCAGCCCCAGCATTTT. Its protein product is CASGLLGQSNQPQHF. The chain recombines TRBV12-5 with TRBJ1-5; D is unresolved. Per germline, CDR1 LGHNT and CDR2 FRNRAP. The CDR3 is 15 residues long. V dropped 2 bases and J dropped 1 base, with 9 bases sitting between them.

The chain's CDR3 is CASSNTRGAGETQYF. As DNA, the CDR3 is TGTGCCAGCAGCAATACTAGAGGGGCCGGAGAGACCCAGTACTTC. The V gene is TRBV7-2, the J gene TRBJ2-5, with D tentatively TRBD1 or TRBD2 (5 bases each). Germline V gene sequence: CDR1 SGHTA, CDR2 FQGNSA. CDR3 length: 15 residues. V lost 5 bases to trimming and J lost 4 bases, with 17 bases between them.

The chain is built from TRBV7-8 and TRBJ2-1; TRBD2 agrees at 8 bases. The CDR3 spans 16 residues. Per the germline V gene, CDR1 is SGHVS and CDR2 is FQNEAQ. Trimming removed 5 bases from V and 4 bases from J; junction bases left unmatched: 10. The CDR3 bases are TGTGCCAGCAGCCAAGGAAGCGGGGGCTCTTACAATGAGCAGTTCTTC. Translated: CASSQGSGGSYNEQFF. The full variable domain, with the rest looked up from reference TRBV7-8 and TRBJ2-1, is GAGVSQSPRYKVAKRGQDVALRCDPISGHVSLFWYQQALGQGPEFLTYFQNEAQLDKSGLPSDRFFAERPEGSVSTLKIQRTQQEDSAVYLCASSQGSGGSYNEQFFGPGTRLTVL.